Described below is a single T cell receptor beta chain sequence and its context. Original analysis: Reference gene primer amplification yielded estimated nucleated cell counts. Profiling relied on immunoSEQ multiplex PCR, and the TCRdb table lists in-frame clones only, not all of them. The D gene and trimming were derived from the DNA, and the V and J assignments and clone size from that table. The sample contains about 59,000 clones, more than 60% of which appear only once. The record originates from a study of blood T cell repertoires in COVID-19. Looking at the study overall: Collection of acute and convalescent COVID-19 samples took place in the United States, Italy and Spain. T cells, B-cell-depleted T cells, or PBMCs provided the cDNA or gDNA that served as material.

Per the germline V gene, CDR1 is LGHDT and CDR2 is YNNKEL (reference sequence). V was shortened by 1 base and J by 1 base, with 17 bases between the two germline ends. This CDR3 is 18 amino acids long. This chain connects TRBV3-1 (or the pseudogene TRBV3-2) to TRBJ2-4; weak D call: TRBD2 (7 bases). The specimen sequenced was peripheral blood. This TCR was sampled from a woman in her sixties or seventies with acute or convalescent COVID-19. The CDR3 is CASSQVVRGGSAKNIQYF. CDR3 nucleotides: TGTGCCAGCAGCCAAGTTGTTAGGGGGGGGTCGGCCAAAAACATTCAGTACTTC.